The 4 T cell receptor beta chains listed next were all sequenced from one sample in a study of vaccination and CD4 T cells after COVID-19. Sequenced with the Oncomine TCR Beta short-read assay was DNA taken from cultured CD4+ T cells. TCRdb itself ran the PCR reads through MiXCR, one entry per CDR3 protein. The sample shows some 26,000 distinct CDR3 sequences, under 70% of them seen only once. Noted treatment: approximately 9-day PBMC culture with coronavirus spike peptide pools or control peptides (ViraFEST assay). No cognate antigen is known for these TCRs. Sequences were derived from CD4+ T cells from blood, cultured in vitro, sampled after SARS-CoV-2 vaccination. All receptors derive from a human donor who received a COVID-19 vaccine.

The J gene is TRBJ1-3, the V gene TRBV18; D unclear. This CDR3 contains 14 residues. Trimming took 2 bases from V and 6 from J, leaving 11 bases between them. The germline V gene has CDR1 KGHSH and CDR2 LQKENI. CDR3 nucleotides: TGTGCCAGCTCACCAGGACCCACGGAAAACACCATATATTTT. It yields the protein CASSPGPTENTIYF.

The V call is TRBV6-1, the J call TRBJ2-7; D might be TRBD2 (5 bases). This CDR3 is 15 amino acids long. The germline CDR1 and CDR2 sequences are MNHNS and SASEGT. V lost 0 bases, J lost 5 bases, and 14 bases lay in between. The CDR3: CASSEAFRERNEQYF. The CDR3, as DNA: TGTGCCAGCAGTGAAGCATTCCGGGAAAGGAACGAGCAGTACTTC.

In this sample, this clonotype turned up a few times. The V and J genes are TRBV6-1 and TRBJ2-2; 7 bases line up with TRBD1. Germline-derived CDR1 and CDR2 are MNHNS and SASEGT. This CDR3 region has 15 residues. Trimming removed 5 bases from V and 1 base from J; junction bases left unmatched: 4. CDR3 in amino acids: CASSPRTGNTGELFF. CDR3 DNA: TGTGCCAGCAGTCCCCGGACAGGGAACACCGGGGAGCTGTTTTTT.

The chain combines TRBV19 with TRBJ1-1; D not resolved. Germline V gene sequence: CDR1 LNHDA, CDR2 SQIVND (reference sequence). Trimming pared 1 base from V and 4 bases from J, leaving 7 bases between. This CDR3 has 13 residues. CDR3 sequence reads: CASSIGPGTEAFF. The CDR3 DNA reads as TGTGCCAGTAGTATAGGCCCGGGCACTGAAGCTTTCTTT.